This entry lists 14 T cell receptor beta chains sequenced from one sample in a study of cytomegalovirus exposure and HLA in healthy donors. In the PCR, 60 Vbeta and 13 Jbeta primers were used. TCRdb's table, derived via immunoSEQ multiplex PCR, lists solely in-frame clones and lacks some. The table lists some 140,000 clones, over 60% of them singletons, with 0.8% to 0.95% in the top ten. Sequenced material: PBMCs. These TCRs come from a woman between 55 and 75 years old in good health and CMV-seronegative.

V and J are TRBV13 and TRBJ1-6, with no clear D. Germline CDR1 and CDR2: PRHDT and FYEKMQ (reference sequence). The CDR3 contains 13 residues. With 2 bases removed from V and 9 bases from J, the gap between germline ends came to 8 bases. DNA for the CDR3: TGTGCCAGCAGCTTAAGCCTCCGTTCACCCCTCCACTTT. Translated, it gives CASSLSLRSPLHF.

The V call is TRBV2, the J call TRBJ2-2; D possibly corresponds to TRBD1 (6 bases). CDR1 is SNHLY, CDR2 FYNNEI, per germline. CDR3 length: 14 residues. V dropped 7 bases and J dropped 1 base, with 10 bases sitting between them. Here the CDR3 reads CASIWTVNTGELFF. Written as DNA, the CDR3 is TGTGCCAGCATTTGGACAGTGAACACCGGGGAGCTGTTTTTT.

This rearrangement joins TRBV5-5 to TRBJ2-7; 8 bases are a match to TRBD1. Losses at the gene ends were 2 bases for V and 4 bases for J; bases not matched to a gene: 8. Germline loops: CDR1 SGHKS, CDR2 YYEKEE (reference sequence). This CDR3 is built from 15 residues. CDR3 nucleotides: TGTGCCAGCAGCTTTTACCCAGGGGGCATGTACGAGCAGTACTTC. This codes for CASSFYPGGMYEQYF.

The DNA for the CDR3 is TGTGCCAGCGGTCAGGGGACTACCTCTGGGGCCAACGTCCTGACTTTC. Its translation: CASGQGTTSGANVLTF. This chain connects TRBV5-8 to TRBJ2-6; TRBD2 might be the D (7 bases). Germline-derived CDR1 and CDR2 are SGHTS and YDEGEE. The CDR3 consists of 16 residues. Trimming shortened V by 7 bases and J by 0 bases, and 14 bases separated the two germline ends.

V and J are TRBV5-1 and TRBJ1-3; D possibly corresponds to TRBD1 (6 bases). V lost 3 bases, J lost 2 bases, and 15 bases lay in between. The CDR3 has 16 amino acids. Germline CDR1 SGHRS, CDR2 YFSETQ. The chain's CDR3 is CASSSSRGGPGNTIYF. The CDR3 DNA reads as TGCGCCAGCAGCTCCTCTCGCGGGGGGCCTGGAAACACCATATATTTT.

This chain links TRBV5-1 with TRBJ1-4; no definite D call. In germline, CDR1 is SGHRS, CDR2 YFSETQ. V was shortened by 4 bases and J by 3 bases, with 13 bases between the two germline ends. The CDR3 spans 15 residues. In nucleotides, the CDR3 is TGCGCCAGCAGCGAGGGATGGGGTCCTAATGAAAAACTGTTTTTT. Amino acids: CASSEGWGPNEKLFF.

This clone was seen only a few times. The V call is TRBV27, the J call TRBJ2-3; D gene ambiguous. Germline assignment: CDR1 MNHEY and CDR2 SMNVEV (reference sequence). The CDR3 consists of 12 residues. Trimming took off 4 bases at V and 6 bases at J, with 8 bases between the two ends. CDR3 region: CASSSGWDTQYF. CDR3 sequence (DNA): TGTGCCAGCAGTTCGGGTTGGGATACGCAGTATTTT.

This chain joins TRBV15 and TRBJ2-5; weak D call: TRBD2 (7 bases). V was shortened by 5 bases and J by 5 bases, with 24 bases between the two germline ends. The length of the CDR3 is 17 residues. Germline V gives CDR1 LNHNV, CDR2 YYDKDF (reference sequence). Here the CDR3 DNA reads TGTGCCACCAGCGACCGTCGTCGGGGGCGGGGGCCTGAGACCCAGTACTTC. Translation gives CATSDRRRGRGPETQYF.

The chain combines TRBV10-1 with TRBJ2-4; a weak D match, TRBD2 (5 bases). The CDR3 is made up of 13 amino acids. CDR1 and CDR2 from the germline V gene are WNHNN and SYGVQD (reference sequence). V lost 3 bases, J lost 8 bases, and 11 bases lay in between. This CDR3 reads CASSEEGLDIQYF. In DNA form, the CDR3 reads TGCGCCAGCAGTGAAGAGGGATTGGACATTCAGTACTTC.

This clone was counted between two and nine times. V usage is TRBV30 and J usage is TRBJ2-5; 9 bases agree with TRBD1. The junction had 7 bases not matched to a gene; V was cut back by 1 base and J by 4 bases. CDR1 is GTSNPN and CDR2 is SVGIG in the germline V gene (reference sequence). This CDR3 has 15 amino acids. In nucleotides, the CDR3 is TGTGCCTGGAGTGGGGGGACAGGGAAAGGAGAGACCCAGTACTTC. Translated: CAWSGGTGKGETQYF.

The CDR3 DNA reads TGCGCCAGCAGTGGGGGATCACAGGGGCGGGAGACCCAGTACTTC. Protein sequence: CASSGGSQGRETQYF. The chain combines TRBV10-1 with TRBJ2-5; 7 bases align to TRBD1. With 4 bases clipped from V and 5 bases from J, the junction kept 10 bases outside the gene matches. Germline CDR1 reads WNHNN; CDR2 reads SYGVQD (reference sequence). The CDR3 is 15 amino acids.

The J gene is TRBJ1-3, the V gene TRBV6-1; D gene ambiguous. Germline V gives CDR1 MNHNS, CDR2 SASEGT. This CDR3 is built from 15 residues. V gave up 2 bases and J gave up 0 bases, with 8 bases separating them. Written as DNA, the CDR3 is TGTGCCAGCAGTGAATTTATCTCCTCTGGAAACACCATATATTTT. This gives the protein CASSEFISSGNTIYF.

J is TRBJ1-5 and V is TRBV2, with 9 positions matching TRBD1. The CDR3 runs 14 residues. Per the germline V gene, CDR1 is SNHLY and CDR2 is FYNNEI. With 6 bases clipped from V and 5 bases from J, the junction kept 5 bases outside the gene matches. The CDR3 DNA sequence: TGTGCCAGCAGCGGACAGGGGATTCATCAGCCCCAGCATTTT. This translates into CASSGQGIHQPQHF.

Only one count was recorded for this clone. Mismatch with germline at one junction end may stem from a read error. The rearrangement uses TRBV7-7 and TRBJ2-7; the D is unclear. The CDR3 covers 13 residues. Germline V gene data show CDR1 as SSHAT and CDR2 as FNYEAQ (reference sequence). The chain's CDR3 is CASSLGFSYEQYF. The CDR3 nucleotides are TGTGCTAGCAGCTTGGGCTTCTCCTACGAGCAGTACTTC.